This paragraph covers one T cell receptor beta chain sequence. This clone has only a few counts. Its antigen remains unidentified. Per-base qualities were not stored, and no clone one base away is much larger. In the same sample, other DNA sequences code for this CDR3. The data derive from a study of cytomegalovirus exposure and HLA in healthy donors (dated by TCRdb to 2016 to 2017). Turning to the overall study: An earlier analysis of approximately 590 of the donors reported 250 to 300 Gb of sequence data and around 110 million unique TCR beta sequences from 190 million or so T cells. An early release that covered several hundred HLA-typed donors contained about 290 gigabases of sequencing data and tens of millions of unique TCR sequences. Among the 398 genotyped donors, around 81% belonged to the genetic ancestry cluster associated with self-reported Caucasian donors. The study aimed to test whether cataloging public T cell receptors could reveal signatures of past pathogen exposure. Using immunosequencing, the study profiled T cell repertoires from 550 to 750 subjects and related those repertoires to cytomegalovirus serostatus. Besides the first cohort of around 670 subjects, a separate validation cohort made up of 120 different subjects was used. The study combined high-throughput TCR immunosequencing, statistical association of individual TCRs with disease status, and machine learning to predict cytomegalovirus infection status. In a later analysis, previously published TCR beta repertoires from 600 to 850 donors were re-analyzed and high-resolution HLA genotyping was added so that TCR occurrence patterns could be studied. Rather than drawing on any new phenotypic data, the later analysis identified candidate immune exposures from TCR beta sequences and the way those sequences occurred across donors. To decide whether each TCR beta V gene segment behaved as functional or pseudogenic, an earlier analysis of some 540 of the donors relied on high-throughput TCR beta sequencing. Donor age, sex, ethnicity and CMV serostatus were collected together with the repertoire data. A later genetic analysis used genome-wide SNP genotypes for about 65% of the roughly 700 donors, treating that subset as a discovery cohort. Every repertoire in the discovery cohort had been generated on one and the same sequencing platform. HLA typing covered class I and class II loci at four-digit resolution. The number of donors typed differed by locus, with 629-630 for A, B, C, DRB1 and DQB1, roughly 520 for DQA1, 600 to 610 for DPA1, and approximately 470 for DPB1. Four to six DR-DQ haplotypes were handled as single units for association and clustering, since linkage in the cohort was strong. Among around 400 genotyped donors of the cohort, an average of around 220,000 unique TCR beta nucleotide sequences was sequenced per donor, of which roughly 17% were non-productive. Broader findings and caveats from the paper: Sequencing depth was assumed to be roughly uniform across donors in the presence/absence analyses, though that assumption may not hold. In this cohort, only TCR beta chains were sequenced, and detectable features were limited by the absence of alpha or paired-chain data. Because counts were too low, more than 15 rarely observed V segments, including chromosome 9 orphons, were excluded from the earlier analysis of a few hundred of the donors. Cytomegalovirus status was reported to be diagnosed by the classifier with high specificity and sensitivity in both the original and validation cohorts. In an earlier analysis of 500 to 650 of the donors, most TCR beta V segments appeared in productive rearrangements about 90% or about 30% of the time, broadly matching IMGT annotations. In a later genetic analysis, a missense DCLRE1C variant was associated with V-gene and J-gene trimming of TCR beta chains, and the association was replicated in an independent cohort. Some IMGT-functional V segments, including TRBV6-2 and TRBV6-3, could not be told apart with the 87-base-pair reads, so those segments were excluded. Linkage disequilibrium might explain the correlated functional status among segregating V segments, but an unknown experimental factor could not be excluded. For the cohort, immune exposure information was limited to CMV serostatus. In a later analysis, some 18,000 TCR beta sequences were associated with specific HLA alleles at a false discovery rate of 0.05. In vitro tests confirmed that a few of the cytomegalovirus-associated TCR beta chains recognize cytomegalovirus antigens. Most TCR sequences were observed very rarely across donors, whereas some public TCRs were present in many individuals. In a later analysis, most CMV-associated TCR beta chains were found to appear HLA-restricted, with HLA associations seemingly driven largely by CMV exposure. The authors suggested that the approach could potentially be generalized to other disease states and immunological phenotypes. The study gave a list of 150 to 200 TCR beta chains associated with cytomegalovirus. A further reported finding was that TCR beta sequences accurately predicted the HLA-A and HLA-B alleles for most subjects in the first cohort. The sequencing pipeline was judged likely to have produced a cluster of highly shared sequence variants as a technical artifact. In a later analysis, TCR association rates were found to vary across HLA loci, with the most associated TCRs seen for DRB1 alleles and the fewest for HLA-C alleles. Assigning TCR associations to individual alleles was difficult when HLA alleles, especially DR and DQ, strongly co-occurred. HLA typing was unavailable for some donors at each locus, so association tests used only the typed subset. A later genetic analysis reported fewer N-insertions in productive TCRs among donors in an Asian-associated ancestry cluster than the roughly 700-donor mean. A later analysis found that HLA-associated TCR beta chains were more clonally expanded and had lower generation probabilities than equally common non-associated chains. In a later analysis, several top co-occurrence clusters were reported to appear linked to parvovirus B19, influenza, CMV and Epstein-Barr virus.

In total, roughly 670 healthy bone marrow donors made up the cohort. Cohort members were all nominally healthy when sampled, although unrecorded immune exposures were likely present. The donor was CMV seropositive and was included in the group of some 290 seropositive cohort members. Each donor provided a peripheral blood sample, and peripheral blood mononuclear cells were used for TCR beta sequencing. Genomic DNA was extracted from the blood cell samples with the Qiagen DNeasy Blood Extraction Kit. Library creation used the immunoSEQ multiplex PCR assay. For the multiplex PCR, a mixture combining 60 forward primers for TCR Vbeta segments and 13 reverse primers for TCR Jbeta segments was used. Amplification of the CDR3 region of rearranged TCR beta genes was performed with a multiplex PCR assay on genomic DNA. The amplified TCR beta libraries were sequenced on the Illumina HiSeq System as 87-base-pair reads. On the study's bioinformatics: In a later analysis, about 80 million unique TCR beta chains were counted across the approximately 640 repertoires, and approximately 11 million of these chains were shared by at least two donors. Raw reads were error-corrected and collapsed into unique sequences with a nearest-neighbor algorithm that merged closely related sequences to remove PCR and sequencing errors. V, D and J gene segments were assigned by aligning CDR3 sequences to IMGT reference sequences. For a sequence to be retained, at least a six-nucleotide match to both a V gene segment and a J gene segment was required. A rearrangement counted as productive if the CDR3 had no stop codons and remained in frame with V and J, and every other rearrangement counted as non-productive. CDR3 was defined according to IMGT convention as the region running from the second conserved V-encoded cysteine to the conserved J-encoded phenylalanine. In an earlier analysis of approximately 500 of the donors, sequences lacking an unambiguous match to a single V gene segment were excluded. In an earlier analysis of approximately 550 of the donors, V segments were called functional above 56.7% productive rearrangements and were called segregating when the between-donor standard deviation exceeded 5%. A statistical classification framework was built to diagnose cytomegalovirus status from the catalog of TCR beta chain sequences. A later analysis assigned V and J genes by comparing TCR nucleotide sequences with IMGT/GENE-DB human TR gene sequences. Using the TCRdist pipeline, a later analysis assigned CDR3 sequences along with most-parsimonious VDJ recombination scenarios. In a later analysis, every TCR beta chain was defined by the combination of its CDR3 amino acid sequence and its V-gene family, and reads without a unique V-gene family were dropped. A later analysis removed 500 to 650 highly shared, low-generation-probability nucleotide sequences to deal with suspected cross-contamination and a sequencing artifact. A later analysis calculated a clonal expansion index for each public chain from normalized within-repertoire ranks of inferred template counts. A later analysis computed generation probabilities with a VDJ recombination model fitted to out-of-frame rearrangements, and checked the results against IGoR. In a later analysis, TCR-TCR, TCR-HLA and TCR-CMV co-occurrence was scored with hypergeometric tests, and a repertoire-size bias correction was applied to TCR pairs. In a later analysis, false discovery rates were estimated by permuting HLA or CMV assignments 20 times. A later analysis grouped co-occurring TCRs with DBSCAN, adding TCRdist sequence similarity when clustering within HLA-allele-positive subsets. Co-occurrence clustering excluded repertoires with fewer than 30,000 or more than 120,000 public chains, plus five with anomalous nucleotide sharing. TCRdb limited this immuneACCESS table to in-frame rearrangements with V and J called. A share of clones is missing; checked studies link under half to unresolved V genes, and the rest is unexplained. Clonal size and the V and J genes are those of that table, whereas D and trimming came from the DNA. The sample includes roughly 150,000 clones, with about 64% observed a single time. Of the sample, about 3% falls within the top ten clones.

V and J are truncated by 5 bases and 5 bases respectively, leaving an intervening sequence of 10 bases. Inclusive of the bounding cysteine and phenylalanine, the CDR3 is 12 residues long. Only CDR3 DNA remains: 36 bases, in frame from the first base. The germline V gene sets CDR1 to SGHRS and CDR2 to YFSETQ. This sequence uses TRBV5-1 and TRBJ1-2; a confident D gene designation cannot be given. This sequence was found in a woman between 25 and 40 years old in good health and CMV-seropositive. Sequencing used PBMCs. The DNA sequence is TGCGCCAGCAGTCTCGGGGAGTATGGCTACACCTTC. Protein translation: CASSLGEYGYTF.